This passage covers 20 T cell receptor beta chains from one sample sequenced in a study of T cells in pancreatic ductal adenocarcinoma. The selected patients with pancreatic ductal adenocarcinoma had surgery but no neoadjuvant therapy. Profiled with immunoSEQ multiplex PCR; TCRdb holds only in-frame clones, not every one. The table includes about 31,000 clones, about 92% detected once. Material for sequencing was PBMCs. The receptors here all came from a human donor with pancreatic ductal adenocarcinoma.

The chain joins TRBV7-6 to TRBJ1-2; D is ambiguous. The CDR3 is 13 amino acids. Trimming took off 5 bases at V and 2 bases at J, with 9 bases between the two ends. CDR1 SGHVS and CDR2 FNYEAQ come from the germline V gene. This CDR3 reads CASSGPGNYGYTF. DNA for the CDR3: TGTGCCAGCAGCGGACCGGGCAACTATGGCTACACCTTC.

The chain's CDR3 is CASSHRGQKNTEAFF. CDR3 coding DNA: TGTGCCAGCAGTCATAGGGGACAGAAGAACACTGAAGCTTTCTTT. V gene TRBV6-6 combines with J gene TRBJ1-1; TRBD1 aligns across 7 bases. The CDR3 consists of 15 residues. Germline lookup yields CDR1 MNHNY and CDR2 SVGAGI (reference sequence). V was pared by 5 bases and J by 1 base, with 7 bases of the junction left unmatched.

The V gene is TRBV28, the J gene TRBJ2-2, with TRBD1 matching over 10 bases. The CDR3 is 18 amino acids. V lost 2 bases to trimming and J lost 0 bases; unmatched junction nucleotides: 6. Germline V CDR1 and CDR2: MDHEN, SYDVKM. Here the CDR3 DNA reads TGTGCCAGCAGTTTACCGGGGACAGGGGTCCCGAACACCGGGGAGCTGTTTTTT. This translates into CASSLPGTGVPNTGELFF.

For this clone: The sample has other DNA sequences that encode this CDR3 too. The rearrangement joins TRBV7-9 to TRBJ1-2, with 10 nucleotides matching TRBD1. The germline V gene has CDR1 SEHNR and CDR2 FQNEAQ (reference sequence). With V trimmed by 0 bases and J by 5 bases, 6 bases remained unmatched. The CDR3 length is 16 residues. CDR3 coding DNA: TGTGCCAGCAGCTTAGCTAAGACAGGGGGCGCGTATGGCTACACCTTC. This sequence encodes CASSLAKTGGAYGYTF.

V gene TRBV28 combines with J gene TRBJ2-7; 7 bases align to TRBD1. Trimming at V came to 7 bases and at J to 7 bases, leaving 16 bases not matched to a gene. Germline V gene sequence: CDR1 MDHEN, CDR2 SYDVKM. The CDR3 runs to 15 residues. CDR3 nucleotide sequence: TGTGCCAGCAACTCAGGTAACAGGGGTCCAAGGGAGCAGTACTTC. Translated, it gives CASNSGNRGPREQYF.

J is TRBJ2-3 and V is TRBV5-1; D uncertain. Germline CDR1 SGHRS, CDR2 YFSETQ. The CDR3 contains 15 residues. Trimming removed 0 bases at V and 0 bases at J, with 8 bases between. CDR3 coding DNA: TGCGCCAGCAGCTTGGACCCTACTAGCACAGATACGCAGTATTTT. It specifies CASSLDPTSTDTQYF.

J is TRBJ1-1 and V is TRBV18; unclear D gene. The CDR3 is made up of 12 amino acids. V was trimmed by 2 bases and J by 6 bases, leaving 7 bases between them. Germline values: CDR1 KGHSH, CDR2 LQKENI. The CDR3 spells CASSPIRAEAFF. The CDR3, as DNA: TGTGCCAGCTCACCAATTAGGGCTGAAGCTTTCTTT. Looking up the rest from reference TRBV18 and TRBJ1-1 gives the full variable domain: NAGVMQNPRHLVRRRGQEARLRCSPMKGHSHVYWYRQLPEEGLKFMVYLQKENIIDESGMPKERFSAEFPKEGPSILRIQQVVRGDSAAYFCASSPIRAEAFFGQGTRLTVV.

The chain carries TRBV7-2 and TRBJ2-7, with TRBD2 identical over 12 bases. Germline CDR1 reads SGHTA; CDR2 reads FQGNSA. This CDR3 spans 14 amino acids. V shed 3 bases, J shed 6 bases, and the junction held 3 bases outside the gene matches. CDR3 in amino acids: CASSFWTSGIEQYF. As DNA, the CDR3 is TGTGCCAGCAGCTTTTGGACTAGCGGGATCGAGCAGTACTTC.

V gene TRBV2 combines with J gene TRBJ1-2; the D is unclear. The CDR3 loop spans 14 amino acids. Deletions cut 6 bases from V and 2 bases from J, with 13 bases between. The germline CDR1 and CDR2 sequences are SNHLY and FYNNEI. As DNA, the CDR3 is TGTGCCAGCAGGTCCTCAGGCGTCAACTATGGCTACACCTTC. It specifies CASRSSGVNYGYTF.

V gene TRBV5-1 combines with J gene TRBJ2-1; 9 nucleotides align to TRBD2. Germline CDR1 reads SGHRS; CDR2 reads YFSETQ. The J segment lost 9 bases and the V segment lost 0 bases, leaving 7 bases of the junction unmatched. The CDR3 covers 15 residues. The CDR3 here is CASSLAASGVFEQFF. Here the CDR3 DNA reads TGCGCCAGCAGCTTGGCGGCTAGCGGGGTGTTTGAGCAGTTCTTC. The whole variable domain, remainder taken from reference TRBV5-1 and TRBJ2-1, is KAGVTQTPRYLIKTRGQQVTLSCSPISGHRSVSWYQQTPGQGLQFLFEYFSETQRNKGNFPGRFSGRQFSNSRSEMNVSTLELGDSALYLCASSLAASGVFEQFFGPGTRLTVL.

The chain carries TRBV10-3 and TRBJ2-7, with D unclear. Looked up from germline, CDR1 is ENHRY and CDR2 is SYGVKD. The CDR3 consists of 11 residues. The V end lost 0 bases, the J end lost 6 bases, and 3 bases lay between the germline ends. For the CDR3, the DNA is TGTGCCATCAGTGAGTCATCCGAGCAGTACTTC. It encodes CAISESSEQYF.

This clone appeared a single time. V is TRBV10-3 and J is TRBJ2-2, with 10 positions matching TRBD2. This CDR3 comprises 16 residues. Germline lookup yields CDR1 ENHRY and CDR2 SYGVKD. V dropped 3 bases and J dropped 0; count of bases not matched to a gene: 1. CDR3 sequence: CAISDLAGANTGELFF. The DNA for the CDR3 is TGTGCCATCAGTGATCTAGCGGGAGCGAACACCGGGGAGCTGTTTTTT.

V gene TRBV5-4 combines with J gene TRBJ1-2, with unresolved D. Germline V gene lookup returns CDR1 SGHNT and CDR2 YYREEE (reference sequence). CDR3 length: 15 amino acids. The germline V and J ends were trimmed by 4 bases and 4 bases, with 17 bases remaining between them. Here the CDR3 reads CASSQVLGGSYGYTF. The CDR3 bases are TGTGCCAGCAGCCAGGTCTTGGGAGGGAGCTATGGCTACACCTTC.

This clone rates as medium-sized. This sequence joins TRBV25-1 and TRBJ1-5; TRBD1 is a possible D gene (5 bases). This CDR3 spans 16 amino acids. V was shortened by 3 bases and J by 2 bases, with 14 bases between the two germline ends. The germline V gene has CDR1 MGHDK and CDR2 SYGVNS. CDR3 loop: CASSDQGGSGNQPQHF. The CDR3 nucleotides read TGTGCCAGCAGTGACCAGGGTGGAAGCGGCAATCAGCCCCAGCATTTT. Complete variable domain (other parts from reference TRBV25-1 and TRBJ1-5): EADIYQTPRYLVIGTGKKITLECSQTMGHDKMYWYQQDPGMELHLIHYSYGVNSTEKGDLSSESTVSRIRTEHFPLTLESARPSHTSQYLCASSDQGGSGNQPQHFGDGTRLSIL.

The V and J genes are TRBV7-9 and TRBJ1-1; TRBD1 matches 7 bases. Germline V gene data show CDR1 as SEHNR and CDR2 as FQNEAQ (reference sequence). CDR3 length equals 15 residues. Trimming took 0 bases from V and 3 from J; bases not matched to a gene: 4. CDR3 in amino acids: CASSLAEGADTEAFF. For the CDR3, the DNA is TGTGCCAGCAGCTTAGCGGAGGGGGCGGACACTGAAGCTTTCTTT.

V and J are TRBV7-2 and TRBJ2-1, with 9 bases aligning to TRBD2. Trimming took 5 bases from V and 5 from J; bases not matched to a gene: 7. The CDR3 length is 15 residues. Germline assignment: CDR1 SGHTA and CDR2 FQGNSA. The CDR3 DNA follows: TGTGCCAGCAGCCCCCGCGGGACTAGCCACAATGAGCAGTTCTTC. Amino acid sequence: CASSPRGTSHNEQFF.

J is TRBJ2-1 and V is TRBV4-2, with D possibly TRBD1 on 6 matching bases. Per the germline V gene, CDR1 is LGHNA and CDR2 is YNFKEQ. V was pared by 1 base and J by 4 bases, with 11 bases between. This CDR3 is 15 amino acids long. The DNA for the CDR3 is TGTGCCAGCAGCCAAGGGACAGCGAATTACAATGAGCAGTTCTTC. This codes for CASSQGTANYNEQFF.

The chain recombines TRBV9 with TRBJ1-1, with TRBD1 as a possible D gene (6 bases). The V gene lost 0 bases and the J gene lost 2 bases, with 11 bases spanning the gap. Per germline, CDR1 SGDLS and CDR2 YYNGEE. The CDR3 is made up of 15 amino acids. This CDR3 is CASSVGTGPNTEAFF. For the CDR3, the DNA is TGTGCCAGCAGCGTAGGCACAGGGCCTAACACTGAAGCTTTCTTT.

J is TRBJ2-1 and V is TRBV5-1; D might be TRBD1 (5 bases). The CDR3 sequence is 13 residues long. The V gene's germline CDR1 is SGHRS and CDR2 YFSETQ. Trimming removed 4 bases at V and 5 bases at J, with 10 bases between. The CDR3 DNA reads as TGCGCCAGCAGCGAAGGACAAAACAATGAGCAGTTCTTC. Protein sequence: CASSEGQNNEQFF.

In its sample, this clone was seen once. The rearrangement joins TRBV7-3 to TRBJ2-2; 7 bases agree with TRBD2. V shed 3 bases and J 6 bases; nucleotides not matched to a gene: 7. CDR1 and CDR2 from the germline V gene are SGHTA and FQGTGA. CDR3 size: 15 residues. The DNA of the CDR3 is TGTGCCAGCAGCTTCTTAAGGCGGGAGTCCGGGGAGCTGTTTTTT. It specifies CASSFLRRESGELFF.